One and the same sample provided the 27 T cell receptor beta chains below, sequenced in a study of cytomegalovirus exposure and HLA in healthy donors. Clones were sequenced by immunoSEQ multiplex PCR, and TCRdb holds only the in-frame ones, with some missing. The sample shows some 60,000 clones, approximately 96% of them seen only once. Material: PBMCs. These receptors originate from a man aged 18 to 30 in good health and CMV-seronegative.

J is TRBJ2-3 and V is TRBV28; 9 bases line up with TRBD2. The CDR3 has 15 amino acids. The germline V gene encodes CDR1 MDHEN and CDR2 SYDVKM. After removal of 1 base from V and 6 bases from J, the junction contained 5 bases not matched to a gene. The CDR3, as DNA: TGTGCCAGCAGTTTATTAGCGGGAGTGGGCGATACGCAGTATTTT. This encodes CASSLLAGVGDTQYF.

The V and J genes are TRBV2 and TRBJ2-3, with D unresolved. From germline, CDR1 is SNHLY and CDR2 FYNNEI. This CDR3 is 10 amino acids long. Trimming took 8 bases from V and 2 from J, leaving 2 bases between them. This CDR3 is CASHTDTQYF. The CDR3 coding sequence is TGTGCCAGCCACACAGATACGCAGTATTTT.

Only a few counts were recorded for this clone. In DNA form, the CDR3 reads TGTGCCACCAGCAGGCAGAGGGAGGGGGCAGATACGCAGTATTTT. It encodes CATSRQREGADTQYF. The chain joins TRBV15 to TRBJ2-3, with a tentative D call TRBD2 (7 bases). The CDR3 runs 15 residues. V lost 3 bases and J 4 bases, leaving 14 bases between the germline ends. The V gene's germline CDR1 is LNHNV and CDR2 YYDKDF (reference sequence).

This clone has just one count. The chain employs TRBV28 and TRBJ1-2; 11 bases agree with TRBD1. This CDR3 spans 16 amino acids. Per the germline V gene, CDR1 is MDHEN and CDR2 is SYDVKM. V lost 1 base, J lost 10 bases, and 11 bases stayed unmatched. The CDR3 reads CASSLFQRGDRGFYTF. CDR3 nucleotides: TGTGCCAGCAGTTTATTCCAACGTGGGGACAGGGGGTTCTACACCTTC.

The V and J genes are TRBV19 and TRBJ2-1, with D possibly TRBD2 on 5 matching bases. The CDR3 runs to 13 residues. The germline V gene has CDR1 LNHDA and CDR2 SQIVND (reference sequence). Trimming shortened V by 7 bases and J by 5 bases, and 12 bases separated the two germline ends. In nucleotides, the CDR3 is TGTGCCAGTAAGGGAGTAACGAACAATGAGCAGTTCTTC. Protein product: CASKGVTNNEQFF. Combining the CDR3 with reference TRBV19 and TRBJ2-1 gives the whole variable domain DGGITQSPKYLFRKEGQNVTLSCEQNLNHDAMYWYRQDPGQGLRLIYYSQIVNDFQKGDIAEGYSVSREKKESFPLTVTSAQKNPTAFYLCASKGVTNNEQFFGPGTRLTVL.

The table lists this clone with a count of one. The J gene is TRBJ2-2, the V gene TRBV15; tentatively, D is TRBD1 (6 bases). The CDR3 consists of 15 residues. Trimming took 4 bases from V and 4 from J, leaving 13 bases between them. Germline CDR1 and CDR2: LNHNV and YYDKDF (reference sequence). CDR3 nucleotides: TGTGCCACCAGCACCGGGACATCCGGCACCGGGGAGCTGTTTTTT. Its protein product is CATSTGTSGTGELFF.

The chain carries TRBV6-1 and TRBJ2-4; maybe TRBD1 (5 bases). Germline assignment: CDR1 MNHNS and CDR2 SASEGT. The V end lost 4 bases, the J end lost 15 bases, and 16 bases lay between the germline ends. This CDR3 comprises 12 residues. Here the CDR3 DNA reads TGTGCCAGCAGTGGACAGCCTTCTTATCCGTACTTC. Residues: CASSGQPSYPYF.

The rearrangement joins TRBV29-1 to TRBJ1-1; 8 nucleotides line up with TRBD1. Germline lookup yields CDR1 SQVTM and CDR2 ANQGSEA. Losses at the gene ends were 4 bases for V and 0 bases for J; bases not matched to a gene: 1. There are 13 residues in the CDR3. CDR3 residues: CSVVGQVNTEAFF. In nucleotides, the CDR3 is TGCAGCGTTGTGGGACAGGTGAACACTGAAGCTTTCTTT.

In nucleotides, the CDR3 is TGTGCCAGCAGTCTCCAGGGGACCCCCGAAAAACTGTTTTTT. This gives the protein CASSLQGTPEKLFF. The rearrangement links TRBV2 to TRBJ1-4, with D possibly being TRBD1 (6 bases). Germline assignment: CDR1 SNHLY and CDR2 FYNNEI. This CDR3 is built from 14 residues. Trimming took 5 bases from V and 8 from J, leaving 15 bases between them.

CDR3 amino acids: CASSPRGLGLGGTSRYNEQFF. In nucleotides, the CDR3 is TGTGCCAGCAGTCCACGGGGCCTGGGTCTGGGTGGGACTAGCCGGTACAATGAGCAGTTCTTC. The chain joins TRBV27 to TRBJ2-1, with TRBD2 identical over 9 bases. Per germline, CDR1 MNHEY and CDR2 SMNVEV (reference sequence). The CDR3 length is 21 residues. The V segment lost 5 bases and the J segment 4 bases; nucleotides outside the gene matches: 24.

The chain combines TRBV5-1 with TRBJ1-5, with a tentative D call TRBD1 (6 bases). The CDR3 spans 15 residues. The V end was cut by 4 bases, the J end by 1 base, with 12 bases between. CDR1 and CDR2 from the germline V gene are SGHRS and YFSETQ. CDR3 bases: TGCGCCAGCAGCCAAGGGGGGGAGAGCAATCAGCCCCAGCATTTT. Amino acids: CASSQGGESNQPQHF.

The chain has TRBV4-2 and TRBJ2-3; 9 bases align to TRBD2. CDR3 length: 15 residues. CDR1 is LGHNA, CDR2 YNFKEQ, per germline. Losses at the gene ends were 5 bases for V and 5 bases for J; bases not matched to a gene: 8. This CDR3 is CASSNIAGAEDTQYF. The CDR3 bases are TGTGCCAGCAGCAACATAGCGGGAGCTGAAGATACGCAGTATTTT.

The J gene is TRBJ1-2, the V gene TRBV2; the D gene is possibly TRBD1 (6 bases). Trimming stripped 6 bases from V and 6 bases from J, with 11 bases between. Germline V CDR1 and CDR2: SNHLY, FYNNEI. The CDR3 has 12 residues. CDR3 loop: CASSVNRDGYTF. The CDR3 DNA is TGTGCCAGCAGCGTAAACAGGGATGGCTACACCTTC.

The V call is TRBV6-5, the J call TRBJ1-5; 9 bases align to TRBD1. This CDR3 contains 15 residues. Trimming removed 4 bases from V and 6 bases from J; junction bases left unmatched: 7. Germline V gives CDR1 MNHEY, CDR2 SVGAGI. The CDR3, as DNA: TGTGCCAGCAGTTCGGGGACAGGGTTATCTCAGCCCCAGCATTTT. Translated, it gives CASSSGTGLSQPQHF.

The J gene is TRBJ2-1, the V gene TRBV30; D remains unclear. Trimming pared 0 bases from V and 1 base from J, leaving 13 bases between. Germline-derived CDR1 and CDR2 are GTSNPN and SVGIG (reference sequence). The CDR3 length is 16 residues. As DNA, the CDR3 is TGTGCCTGGAGTGTACTACGATTAGGATCCTACAATGAGCAGTTCTTC. It specifies CAWSVLRLGSYNEQFF.

The chain couples TRBV13 to TRBJ2-5; 7 positions match TRBD2. This CDR3 has 13 residues. Germline CDR1 is PRHDT and CDR2 is FYEKMQ (reference sequence). The V and J ends lost 9 bases and 4 bases, in that order; junction bases with no gene match: 8. The CDR3 loop reads CASNLGRGETQYF. DNA of the CDR3: TGTGCCAGTAACCTTGGGAGGGGAGAGACCCAGTACTTC.

J is TRBJ2-3 and V is TRBV4-1, with 8 bases lining up with TRBD2. The CDR3 has 15 amino acids. The junction had 8 bases not matched to a gene; V was cut back by 5 bases and J by 4 bases. Germline values: CDR1 MGHRA, CDR2 YSYEKL. The CDR3 region is CASSGGSGSPDTQYF. CDR3 sequence (DNA): TGCGCCAGCAGCGGAGGGAGCGGGAGCCCAGATACGCAGTATTTT.

The chain combines TRBV6-6 with TRBJ1-4; unclear D gene. With 5 bases removed from V and 8 bases from J, the gap between germline ends came to 18 bases. The V gene's germline CDR1 is MNHNY and CDR2 SVGAGI (reference sequence). This CDR3 has 15 amino acids. The CDR3: CASSPPVIREEKLFF. CDR3 coding DNA: TGTGCCAGCAGTCCGCCGGTGATCCGGGAAGAAAAACTGTTTTTT.

The chain joins TRBV6-5 to TRBJ2-5; the match to TRBD2 covers 8 bases. The CDR3 has 12 amino acids. V lost 0 bases to trimming and J lost 13 bases; unmatched junction nucleotides: 4. The germline gives CDR1 MNHEY, CDR2 SVGAGI. CDR3 sequence reads: CASSYSLGLVYF. CDR3 bases: TGTGCCAGCAGTTACTCGTTGGGACTAGTGTACTTC.

The rearrangement links TRBV27 to TRBJ2-1, with a tentative D call TRBD1 (5 bases). In germline, CDR1 is MNHEY, CDR2 SMNVEV (reference sequence). Trimming took 7 bases from V and 5 from J, leaving 12 bases between them. The CDR3 contains 13 residues. The CDR3 spells CASTQGSNNEQFF. In DNA, the CDR3 is TGTGCCAGCACGCAGGGAAGTAACAATGAGCAGTTCTTC.

CDR3: CASTTYRGLPSNTGELFF. In DNA, the CDR3 is TGTGCCAGCACCACTTACAGGGGGCTCCCCTCCAACACCGGGGAGCTGTTTTTT. This chain connects TRBV28 to TRBJ2-2, with 9 bases that match TRBD1. This CDR3 region has 18 residues. The V gene's germline CDR1 is MDHEN and CDR2 SYDVKM. Trimming cost V 7 bases and J 2 bases; bases outside gene matches: 14.

The chain uses TRBV5-1 and TRBJ2-4, with 8 bases fitting TRBD2. This CDR3 contains 13 residues. CDR1 is SGHRS, CDR2 YFSETQ, per germline. With 4 bases clipped from V and 8 bases from J, the junction kept 5 bases outside the gene matches. CDR3 sequence (DNA): TGCGCCAGCAGCGAAGCGGGAGCCTACATTCAGTACTTC. Translating it yields CASSEAGAYIQYF. The full variable domain, with the rest looked up from reference TRBV5-1 and TRBJ2-4, is KAGVTQTPRYLIKTRGQQVTLSCSPISGHRSVSWYQQTPGQGLQFLFEYFSETQRNKGNFPGRFSGRQFSNSRSEMNVSTLELGDSALYLCASSEAGAYIQYFGAGTRLSVL.

This rearrangement joins TRBV11-2 to TRBJ2-1; 10 positions match TRBD2. From germline, CDR1 is SGHAT and CDR2 FQNNGV. The CDR3 extends over 18 amino acids. The trim removed 6 bases at V and 5 bases at J, leaving 16 bases unmatched. CDR3 residues: CASRPGGFPLAGDNEQFF. The CDR3 nucleotides are TGTGCCAGCAGACCCGGAGGATTTCCCCTAGCGGGAGACAATGAGCAGTTCTTC.

The V gene is TRBV10-1, the J gene TRBJ2-2; 13 bases map to TRBD2. J was trimmed by 6 bases and V by 8 bases; bases with no gene match: 3. Germline values: CDR1 WNHNN, CDR2 SYGVQD (reference sequence). This CDR3 has 14 amino acids. CDR3 sequence reads: CASGGLAGAGELFF. CDR3 nucleotide sequence: TGCGCCAGCGGAGGACTAGCGGGAGCCGGGGAGCTGTTTTTT.

The chain couples TRBV5-1 to TRBJ1-4; D may be TRBD1 (6 bases). The V and J ends lost 2 bases and 5 bases respectively, with 13 bases between them. In germline, CDR1 is SGHRS, CDR2 YFSETQ. CDR3 length equals 15 residues. The CDR3 DNA follows: TGCGCCAGCAGCTTAGAGACAGGAGCCAATGAAAAACTGTTTTTT. Protein sequence: CASSLETGANEKLFF.

This chain joins TRBV7-9 and TRBJ2-3, with 7 positions matching TRBD2. This CDR3 region has 17 residues. Germline V lookup: CDR1 SEHNR, CDR2 FQNEAQ (reference sequence). Trimming removed 5 bases from V and 3 bases from J; junction bases left unmatched: 14. This CDR3 reads CASSHLRASGNTDTQYF. DNA of the CDR3: TGTGCCAGCAGCCACTTAAGGGCCAGCGGGAATACAGATACGCAGTATTTT.

The chain has TRBV5-1 and TRBJ2-2, with TRBD1 identical over 7 bases. The germline V gene encodes CDR1 SGHRS and CDR2 YFSETQ. This CDR3 has 14 residues. V was pared by 2 bases and J by 6 bases, with 4 bases of the junction left unmatched. CDR3 nucleotide sequence: TGCGCCAGCAGCTTTAGGACAGGTCCCGGGGAGCTGTTTTTT. Translated: CASSFRTGPGELFF. Full variable domain (outside the CDR3, taken from reference TRBV5-1 and TRBJ2-2): KAGVTQTPRYLIKTRGQQVTLSCSPISGHRSVSWYQQTPGQGLQFLFEYFSETQRNKGNFPGRFSGRQFSNSRSEMNVSTLELGDSALYLCASSFRTGPGELFFGEGSRLTVL.